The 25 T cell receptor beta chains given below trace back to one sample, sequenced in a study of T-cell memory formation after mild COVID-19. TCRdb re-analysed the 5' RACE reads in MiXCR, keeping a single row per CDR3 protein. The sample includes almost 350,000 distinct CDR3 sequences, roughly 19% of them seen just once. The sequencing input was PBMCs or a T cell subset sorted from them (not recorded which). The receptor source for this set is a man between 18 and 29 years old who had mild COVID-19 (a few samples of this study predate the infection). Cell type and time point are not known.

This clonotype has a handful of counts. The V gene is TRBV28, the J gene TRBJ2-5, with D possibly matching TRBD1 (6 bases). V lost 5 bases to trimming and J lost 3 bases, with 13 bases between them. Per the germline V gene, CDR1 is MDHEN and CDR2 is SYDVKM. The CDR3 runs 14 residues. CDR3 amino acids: CASSTWDNEETQYF. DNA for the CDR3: TGTGCCAGCAGTACTTGGGACAACGAAGAGACCCAGTACTTC.

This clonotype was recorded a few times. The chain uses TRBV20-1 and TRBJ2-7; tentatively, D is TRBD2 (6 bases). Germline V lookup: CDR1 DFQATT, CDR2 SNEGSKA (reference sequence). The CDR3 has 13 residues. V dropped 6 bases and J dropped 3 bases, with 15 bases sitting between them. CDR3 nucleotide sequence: TGCAGTGCAGGAGGGCCCTCCCACTACGAGCAGTACTTC. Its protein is CSAGGPSHYEQYF.

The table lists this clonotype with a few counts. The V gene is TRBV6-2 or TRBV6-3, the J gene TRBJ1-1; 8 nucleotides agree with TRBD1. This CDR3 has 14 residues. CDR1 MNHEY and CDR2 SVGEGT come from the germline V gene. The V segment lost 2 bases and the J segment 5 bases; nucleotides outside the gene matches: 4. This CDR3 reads CASSYQGAATEAFF. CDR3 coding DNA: TGTGCCAGCAGTTACCAGGGGGCTGCGACTGAAGCTTTCTTT.

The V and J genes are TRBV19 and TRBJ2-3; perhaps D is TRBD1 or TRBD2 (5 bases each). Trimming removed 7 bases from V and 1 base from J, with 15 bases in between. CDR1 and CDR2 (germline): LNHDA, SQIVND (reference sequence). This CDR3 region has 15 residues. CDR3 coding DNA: TGTGCCAGTACTCCCGGGGCCGCTGGCACAGATACGCAGTATTTT. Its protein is CASTPGAAGTDTQYF.

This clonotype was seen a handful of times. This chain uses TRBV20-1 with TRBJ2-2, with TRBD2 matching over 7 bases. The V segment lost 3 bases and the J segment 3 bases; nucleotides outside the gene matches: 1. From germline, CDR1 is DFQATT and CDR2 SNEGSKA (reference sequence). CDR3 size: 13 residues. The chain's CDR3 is CSASGGYTGELFF. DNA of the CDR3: TGCAGTGCTAGCGGGGGGTACACCGGGGAGCTGTTTTTT.

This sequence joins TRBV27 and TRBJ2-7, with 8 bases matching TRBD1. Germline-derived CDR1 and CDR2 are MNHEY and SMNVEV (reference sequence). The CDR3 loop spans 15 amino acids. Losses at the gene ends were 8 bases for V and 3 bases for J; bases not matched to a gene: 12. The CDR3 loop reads CASCENPGGGYEQYF. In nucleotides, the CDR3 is TGTGCCAGCTGTGAAAATCCAGGGGGCGGCTACGAGCAGTACTTC.

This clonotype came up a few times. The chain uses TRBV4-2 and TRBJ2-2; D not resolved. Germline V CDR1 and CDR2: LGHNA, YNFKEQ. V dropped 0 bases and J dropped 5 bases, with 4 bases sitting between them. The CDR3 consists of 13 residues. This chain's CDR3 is CASSQERTGELFF. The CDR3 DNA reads TGTGCCAGCAGCCAAGAAAGAACCGGGGAGCTGTTTTTT.

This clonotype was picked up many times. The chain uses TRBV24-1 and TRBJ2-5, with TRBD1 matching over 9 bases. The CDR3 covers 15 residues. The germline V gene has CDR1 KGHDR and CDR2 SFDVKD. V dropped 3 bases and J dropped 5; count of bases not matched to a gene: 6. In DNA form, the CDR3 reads TGTGCCACCAGTGATCCCACGACAGGGGGGGAGACCCAGTACTTC. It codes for CATSDPTTGGETQYF.

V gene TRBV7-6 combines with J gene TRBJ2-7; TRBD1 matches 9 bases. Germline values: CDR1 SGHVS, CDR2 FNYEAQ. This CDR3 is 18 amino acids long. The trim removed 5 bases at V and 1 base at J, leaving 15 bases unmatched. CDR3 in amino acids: CASSSKGMRTGESYEQYV. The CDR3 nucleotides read TGTGCCAGCAGCAGTAAGGGGATGCGGACAGGGGAGTCCTACGAGCAGTACGTC.

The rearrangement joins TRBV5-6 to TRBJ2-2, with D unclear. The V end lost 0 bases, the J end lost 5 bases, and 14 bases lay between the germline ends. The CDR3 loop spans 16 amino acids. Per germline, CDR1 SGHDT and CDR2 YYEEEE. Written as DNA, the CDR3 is TGTGCCAGCAGCTTGGCTGGGAAGATGGGTACCGGGGAGCTGTTTTTT. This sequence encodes CASSLAGKMGTGELFF. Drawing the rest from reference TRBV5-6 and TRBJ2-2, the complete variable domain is DAGVTQSPTHLIKTRGQQVTLRCSPKSGHDTVSWYQQALGQGPQFIFQYYEEEERQRGNFPDRFSGHQFPNYSSELNVNALLLGDSALYLCASSLAGKMGTGELFFGEGSRLTVL.

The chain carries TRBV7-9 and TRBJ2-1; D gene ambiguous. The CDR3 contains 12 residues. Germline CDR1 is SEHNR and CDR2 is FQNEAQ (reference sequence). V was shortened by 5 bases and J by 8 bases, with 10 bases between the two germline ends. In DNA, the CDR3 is TGTGCCAGCAGCCAGCCAGTACATGAGCAGTTCTTC. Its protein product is CASSQPVHEQFF. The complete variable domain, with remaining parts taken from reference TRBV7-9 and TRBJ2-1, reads DTGVSQNPRHKITKRGQNVTFRCDPISEHNRLYWYRQTLGQGPEFLTYFQNEAQLEKSRLLSDRFSAERPKGSFSTLEIQRTEQGDSAMYLCASSQPVHEQFFGPGTRLTVL.

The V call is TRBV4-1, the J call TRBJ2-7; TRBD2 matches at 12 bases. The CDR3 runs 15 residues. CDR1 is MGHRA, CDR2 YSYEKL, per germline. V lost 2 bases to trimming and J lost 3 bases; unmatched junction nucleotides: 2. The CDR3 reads CASSQTTSGGYEQYF. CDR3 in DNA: TGCGCCAGCAGCCAAACGACTAGCGGGGGCTACGAGCAGTACTTC.

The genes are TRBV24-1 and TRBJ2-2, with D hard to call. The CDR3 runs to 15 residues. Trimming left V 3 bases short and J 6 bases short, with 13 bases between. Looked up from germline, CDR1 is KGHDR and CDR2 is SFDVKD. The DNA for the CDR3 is TGTGCCACCAGTGATGAACTCACTCCCCCCGGGGAGCTGTTTTTT. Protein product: CATSDELTPPGELFF.

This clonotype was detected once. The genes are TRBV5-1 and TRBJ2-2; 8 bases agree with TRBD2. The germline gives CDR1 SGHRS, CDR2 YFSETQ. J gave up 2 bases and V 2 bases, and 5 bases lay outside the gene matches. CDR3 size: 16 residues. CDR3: CASSFWRGDNTGELFF. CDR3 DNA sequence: TGCGCCAGCAGCTTTTGGCGGGGGGATAACACCGGGGAGCTGTTTTTT.

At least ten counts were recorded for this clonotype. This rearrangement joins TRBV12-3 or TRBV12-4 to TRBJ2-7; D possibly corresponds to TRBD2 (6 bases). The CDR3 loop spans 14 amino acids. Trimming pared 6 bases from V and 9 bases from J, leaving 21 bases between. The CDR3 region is CASSLRTRDSRQYF. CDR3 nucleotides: TGTGCCAGCAGCCTACGAACCCGGGACTCCCGGCAGTACTTC.

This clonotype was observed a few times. CDR3 region: CASSHRRPLAGADYNEQFF. CDR3 sequence (DNA): TGTGCCAGCAGCCATCGAAGACCACTAGCGGGGGCTGACTACAATGAGCAGTTCTTC. The chain carries TRBV3-1 and TRBJ2-1; TRBD2 matches at 11 bases. Germline V CDR1 and CDR2: LGHDT, YNNKEL (reference sequence). V trimming: 3 bases; J trimming: 3 bases; junction bases outside the gene matches: 13. The CDR3 sequence is 19 residues long.

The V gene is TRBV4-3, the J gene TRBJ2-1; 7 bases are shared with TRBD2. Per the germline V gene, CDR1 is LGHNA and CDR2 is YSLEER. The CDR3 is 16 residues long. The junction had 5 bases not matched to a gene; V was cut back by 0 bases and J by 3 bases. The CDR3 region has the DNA TGCGCCAGCAGCCAAGATTGGGGGGGGTACTACAATGAGCAGTTCTTC. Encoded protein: CASSQDWGGYYNEQFF.

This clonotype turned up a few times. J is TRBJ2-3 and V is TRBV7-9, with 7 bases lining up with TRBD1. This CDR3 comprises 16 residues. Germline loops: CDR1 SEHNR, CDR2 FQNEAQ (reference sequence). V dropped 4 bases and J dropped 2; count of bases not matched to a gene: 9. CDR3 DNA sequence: TGTGCCAGCAGCTCTATAGGACAGGAGTACACAGATACGCAGTATTTT. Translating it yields CASSSIGQEYTDTQYF.

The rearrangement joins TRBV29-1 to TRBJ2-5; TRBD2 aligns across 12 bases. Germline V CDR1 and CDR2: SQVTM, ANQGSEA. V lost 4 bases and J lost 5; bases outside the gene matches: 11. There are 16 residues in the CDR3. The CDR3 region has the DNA TGCAGCGTTGCAGGACTAGCGGGGACCCCGGGGGAGACCCAGTACTTC. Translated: CSVAGLAGTPGETQYF.

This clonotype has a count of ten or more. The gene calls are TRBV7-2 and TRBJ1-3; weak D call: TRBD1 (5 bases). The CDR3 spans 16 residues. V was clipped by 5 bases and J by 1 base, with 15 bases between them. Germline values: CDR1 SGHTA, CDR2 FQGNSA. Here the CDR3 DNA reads TGTGCCAGCAGCCAAAGCACCGCAGGGTCTGGAAACACCATATATTTT. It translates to CASSQSTAGSGNTIYF.

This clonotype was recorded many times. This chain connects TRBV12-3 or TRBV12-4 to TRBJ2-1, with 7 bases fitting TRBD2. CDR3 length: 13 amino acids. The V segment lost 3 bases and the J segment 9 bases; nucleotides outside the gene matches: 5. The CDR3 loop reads CASSLGLKGEQFF. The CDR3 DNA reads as TGTGCCAGCAGTTTGGGACTAAAGGGTGAGCAGTTCTTC.

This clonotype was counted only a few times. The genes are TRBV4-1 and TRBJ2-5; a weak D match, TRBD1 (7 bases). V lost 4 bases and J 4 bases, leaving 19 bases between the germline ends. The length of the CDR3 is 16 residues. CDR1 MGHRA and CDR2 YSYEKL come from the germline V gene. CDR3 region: CASSRQRGDSLETQYF. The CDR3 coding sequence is TGCGCCAGCAGCCGTCAGAGGGGGGACAGTTTAGAGACCCAGTACTTC.

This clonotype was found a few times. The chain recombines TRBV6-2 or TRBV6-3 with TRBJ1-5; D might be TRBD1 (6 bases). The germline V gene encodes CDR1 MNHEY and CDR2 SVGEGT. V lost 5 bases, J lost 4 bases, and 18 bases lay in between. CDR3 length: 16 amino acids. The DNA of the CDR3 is TGTGCCAGCAGTGCCCACCGGGGGCAGTGGAATCAGCCCCAGCATTTT. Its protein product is CASSAHRGQWNQPQHF.

In DNA, the CDR3 is TGTGCCAGCAGTTTATCCGGGACAGGGGGCGCAGCCAACTATGGCTACACCTTC. It yields the protein CASSLSGTGGAANYGYTF. V gene TRBV27 combines with J gene TRBJ1-2; 12 bases align to TRBD1. With V trimmed by 0 bases and J by 2 bases, 7 bases remained unmatched. The CDR3 is 18 residues long. Germline V gene sequence: CDR1 MNHEY, CDR2 SMNVEV (reference sequence).

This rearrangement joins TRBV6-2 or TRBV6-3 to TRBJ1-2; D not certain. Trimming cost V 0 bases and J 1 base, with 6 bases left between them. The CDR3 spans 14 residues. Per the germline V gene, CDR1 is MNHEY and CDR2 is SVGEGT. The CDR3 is CASSYSANNYGYTF. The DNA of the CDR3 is TGTGCCAGCAGTTACTCCGCGAATAACTATGGCTACACCTTC.